This T cell receptor (beta chain) was recovered during a study of OX40 agonist ivuxolimab in advanced cancers. Notes on the research overall: Ivuxolimab was a fully human IgG2 agonistic monoclonal antibody targeting the costimulatory receptor OX40 (CD134). Patients were allowed to have had prior anti-PD-1, anti-PD-L1 or anti-CTLA-4 therapy, and around two fifths of the dose-escalation patients had been treated with checkpoint inhibitors. Partial responses were achieved by three dose-escalation patients, of whom one had hepatocellular carcinoma and two had cutaneous melanoma. Intravenous ivuxolimab was administered to patients every 2 weeks at six dose levels: 0.01, 0.1, 0.3, 1.5, 3 and 10 mg/kg. The paper describes the monotherapy dose-escalation part (N of about 47 patients) of the phase I trial of ivuxolimab. In the dose-escalation cohort, 75% to 85% of patients were male, and the mean age was roughly 60 years with a range of roughly 23 to 79. The purpose of peripheral TCRbeta sequencing was to test whether ivuxolimab changed TCR sequence diversity and led to clonal T-cell expansion. Of the roughly 51 dose-escalation patients, hepatocellular carcinoma was present in roughly 19, melanoma in roughly 15, renal cell carcinoma in 9 and head and neck cancer in 9.

The full study reports these points: At doses of 0.1 to 3.0 mg/kg, clonal expansion of both CD4+ and CD8+ blood T cells was observed from baseline to week 6. Partial responders in the 0.1-3.0 mg/kg groups had among the lowest normalized peripheral clonal expansion, especially among CD8+ T cells. After ivuxolimab, more expanded clones were found on average in CD8+ T cells than in CD4+ T cells. Low levels of normalized T-cell clonal expansion were also shown by some nonresponding patients. The antigen specificity of the peripheral T cells that underwent clonal expansion was not determined.

The trial excluded patients who had a history of autoimmune disease or who were on systemic immunosuppression. Peripheral blood for TCR sequencing was drawn from every dose cohort at baseline, at cycle 4 day 1 and at cycle 7 day 1. The samples were drawn from a first-in-human, open-label, multicenter phase I dose-escalation trial of ivuxolimab. Adults with locally advanced or metastatic head and neck squamous cell, hepatocellular, melanoma or renal cell carcinoma were enrolled in the trial. Before TCR sequencing, CD4+ T cells and CD8+ T cells from peripheral blood were sorted into separate populations. On this clone: This receptor's antigen is unknown. No base qualities exist here, and no much larger clone lies one base off it.

To sequence the TCRbeta CDR3 region, genomic DNA was isolated from the sorted cells. TCRbeta CDR3 regions were sequenced using the immunoSEQ Assay. TCRdb took over this immuneACCESS table, retaining in-frame rearrangements with V and J assigned. Such tables are incomplete; in checked studies, under half of the missing clones stem from an unresolved V gene, and the remainder is unexplained. This sample is represented by 45,000 to 65,000 clones; about 90% of them were singletons. 3.6% of the sample rests with the top ten. The junction shows trimming of 5 bases on V and 0 bases on J, plus 11 bases between the germline ends. There are 16 amino acids in the CDR3, from cysteine to phenylalanine inclusive. Just CDR3 DNA is preserved here, 48 bases in frame from base 1. CDR1 is given as MDHEN and CDR2 as SYDVKM, both from the germline V gene.

The sample here was CD4+ or CD8+ T cells sorted from blood, taken in a trial of the OX40 agonist ivuxolimab. The V gene is TRBV28 and the J gene is TRBJ2-6, with an unclear D gene assignment. The TCR sequence derives from an adult with an advanced solid tumor such as melanoma, head and neck, liver or kidney cancer. For the CDR3, the sequence is CASSDPGVSGANVLTF. The nucleotides are TGTGCCAGCAGTGACCCCGGAGTCTCTGGGGCCAACGTCCTGACTTTC.